The present T cell receptor beta chain was sequenced within a study of CD8 T cells in Susac syndrome. Study-level findings and limits: The study admitted that it had a relatively small number of individuals in its TCR sequencing and HLA analysis.

The authors reverse transcribed roughly 0.5 to 1 ug RNA with random hexamers. It was immunoSEQ multiplex PCR that amplified TCR beta CDR3 across 54 Vbeta and 13 Jbeta. TCRdb passed the immunoSEQ multiplex PCR reads through MiXCR, listing each CDR3 protein once. The profile covers over 120,000 distinct CDR3 sequences, with less than 95% appearing a single time and about 0.076% taken by the ten largest. Comments on this clonotype: The antigen remains undetermined.

Germline-derived CDR1 and CDR2 are MDHEN and SYDVKM. The CDR3 length is 14 residues. V dropped 6 bases and J dropped 2; count of bases not matched to a gene: 6. The source of this sequence is a human donor in good health. Sequenced sample: CD4+ T cells from PBMCs. This rearrangement joins TRBV28 to TRBJ2-7; 8 bases are shared with TRBD1. CDR3 sequence reads: CASSPGQVPYEQYF. CDR3 nucleotides: TGTGCCAGCAGCCCGGGACAGGTTCCCTACGAGCAGTACTTC. The entire variable domain, with the rest obtained from reference TRBV28 and TRBJ2-7, is as follows: DVKVTQSSRYLVKRTGEKVFLECVQDMDHENMFWYRQDPGLGLRLIYFSYDVKMKEKGDIPEGYSVSREKKERFSLILESASTNQTSMYLCASSPGQVPYEQYFGPGTRLTVT.